The clone carrying this TCR beta chain was recorded once. The data belong to a study of T cell changes during pregnancy in multiple sclerosis. V lost 2 bases and J lost 7, with 12 bases in between. The CDR3 has 14 amino acids. CDR1 SGHTA and CDR2 FQGNSA come from the germline V gene. Clones were sequenced by immunoSEQ multiplex PCR, and TCRdb holds only the in-frame ones, with some missing. The data hold about 57,000 clones, with approximately 92% observed a single time. The TCR comes from a female donor with multiple sclerosis, enrolled in a pregnancy study. This chain uses TRBV7-2 with TRBJ1-3; maybe TRBD1 (5 bases). The material was CD4+ T cells from peripheral blood mononuclear cells, obtained in the third trimester of pregnancy. The CDR3 sequence is CASSLQGRVNTIYF. DNA for the CDR3: TGTGCCAGCAGCTTACAAGGCAGGGTGAACACCATATATTTT.